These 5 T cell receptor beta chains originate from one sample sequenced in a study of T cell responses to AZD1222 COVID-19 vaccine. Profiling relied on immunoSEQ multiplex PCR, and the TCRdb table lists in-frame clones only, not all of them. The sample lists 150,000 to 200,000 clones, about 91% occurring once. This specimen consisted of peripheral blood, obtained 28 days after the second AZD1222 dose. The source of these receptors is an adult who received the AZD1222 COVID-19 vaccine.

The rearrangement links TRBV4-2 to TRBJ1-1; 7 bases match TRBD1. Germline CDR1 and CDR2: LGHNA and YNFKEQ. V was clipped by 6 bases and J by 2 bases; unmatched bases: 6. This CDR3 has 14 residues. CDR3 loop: CASRPGTVNTEAFF. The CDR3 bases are TGTGCCAGCAGACCAGGGACAGTAAACACTGAAGCTTTCTTT.

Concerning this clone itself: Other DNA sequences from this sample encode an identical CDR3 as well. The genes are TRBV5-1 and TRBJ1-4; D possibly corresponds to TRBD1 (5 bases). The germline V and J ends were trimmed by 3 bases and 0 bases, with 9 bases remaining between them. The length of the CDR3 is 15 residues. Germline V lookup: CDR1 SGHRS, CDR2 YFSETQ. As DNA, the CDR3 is TGCGCCAGCAGCTCCCAGGGCGCAACTAATGAAAAACTGTTTTTT. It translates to CASSSQGATNEKLFF.

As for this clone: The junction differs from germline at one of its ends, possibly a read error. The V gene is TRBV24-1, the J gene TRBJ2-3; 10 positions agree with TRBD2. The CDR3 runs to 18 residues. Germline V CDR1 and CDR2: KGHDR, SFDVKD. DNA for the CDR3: TGTGCCGCCAGTGATTTGAAGTCTAGCGGGAGTGATATAGATACGCAGTATTTT. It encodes CAASDLKSSGSDIDTQYF.

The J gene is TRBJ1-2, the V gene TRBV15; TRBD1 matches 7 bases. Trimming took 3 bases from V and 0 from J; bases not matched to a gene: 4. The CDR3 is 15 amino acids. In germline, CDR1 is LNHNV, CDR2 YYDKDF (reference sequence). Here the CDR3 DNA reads TGTGCCACCAGCAGTGACAGGGAAGCTAACTATGGCTACACCTTC. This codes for CATSSDREANYGYTF.

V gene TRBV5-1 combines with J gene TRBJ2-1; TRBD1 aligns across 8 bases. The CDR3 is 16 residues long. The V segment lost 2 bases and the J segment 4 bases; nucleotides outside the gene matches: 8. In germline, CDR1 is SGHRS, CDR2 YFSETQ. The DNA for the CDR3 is TGCGCCAGCAGCTTAGGACAGGGAAGGTTATACAATGAGCAGTTCTTC. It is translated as CASSLGQGRLYNEQFF. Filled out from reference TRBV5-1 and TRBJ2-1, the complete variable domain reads KAGVTQTPRYLIKTRGQQVTLSCSPISGHRSVSWYQQTPGQGLQFLFEYFSETQRNKGNFPGRFSGRQFSNSRSEMNVSTLELGDSALYLCASSLGQGRLYNEQFFGPGTRLTVL.